The rows below give T cell receptor beta chains drawn from one sample of a study of T cell responses to AZD1222 COVID-19 vaccine. The method was immunoSEQ multiplex PCR; TCRdb's version includes in-frame clones alone and lacks a portion of them. The sample shows 64,000 or so clones, over 80% of them seen only once. The specimen was peripheral blood, collected on day 0 of AZD1222 vaccination. The receptors were gathered from an adult in good health. Both conserved end residues are part of each CDR3. The order of the fields is V gene, clone size, D gene, J gene, CDR3 DNA, CDR3 protein. The D gene is left open where the match is weak. A clone size is listed for some rows: how often the clone was seen (once, few, many), or a class if it is expanded.

TRBV9	-	TRBD1	TRBJ1-1	TGTGCCAGCAGCGTAGATCGAGGGACAGGGAGGGCTGAAGCTTTCTTT	CASSVDRGTGRAEAFF
TRBV9	-	-	TRBJ2-1	TGTGCCAGCAGCGTAGACAGGGTCCCCTACAATGAGCAGTTCTTC	CASSVDRVPYNEQFF
TRBV5-8	-	-	TRBJ1-1	TGTGCCAGCACCTTAAACACTGAAGCTTTCTTT	CASTLNTEAFF
TRBV7-9	-	-	TRBJ1-1	TGTGCCAGCAGCTTACGGGAGATGAACACTGAAGCTTTCTTT	CASSLREMNTEAFF
TRBV5-1	-	-	TRBJ2-1	TGCGCCAGCAGCTGGGCCGGGACTGGGAACAATGAGCAGTTCTTC	CASSWAGTGNNEQFF
TRBV28	-	-	TRBJ1-6	TGTGCCAGCAGTTTCGACGGGGCATCCTATAATTCACCCCTCCACTTT	CASSFDGASYNSPLHF
TRBV6-2/TRBV6-3	few	-	TRBJ2-1	TGTGCCAGCAGTTACAACGACAATGAGCAGTTCTTC	CASSYNDNEQFF
TRBV4-1	-	-	TRBJ2-7	TGCGCCAGCAGCCAAGCGGGGGCGAGCTCCTACGAGCAGTACTTC	CASSQAGASSYEQYF
TRBV19	-	-	TRBJ1-5	TGTGCCAGTAGCAACGCTTGGGAGCCCCAGCATTTT	CASSNAWEPQHF
TRBV5-4	once	TRBD1	TRBJ1-2	TGTGCCAGCAGCTCCGGGACAGGACCCATTGGCTATGGCTACACCTTC	CASSSGTGPIGYGYTF
TRBV5-4	-	-	TRBJ2-7	TGTGCCAGCAGCTTGGACGGACAGTCCTACGAGCAGTACTTC	CASSLDGQSYEQYF
TRBV19	-	-	TRBJ1-5	TGTGCCAGTAGTATATTGGGTACAGGGAACCGATATGACAATCAGCCCCAGCATTTT	CASSILGTGNRYDNQPQHF
TRBV19	-	-	TRBJ1-5	TGTGCCAGTAGTATTGGGAAAGGGCAGCCCCAGCATTTT	CASSIGKGQPQHF
TRBV18	-	TRBD1	TRBJ2-5	TGTGCCAGCTCACCGGACAGGTGGGAAGAGACCCAGTACTTC	CASSPDRWEETQYF
TRBV18	-	-	TRBJ1-1	TGTGCCAGCTCACCACCGTTGGGGAACACTGAAGCTTTCTTT	CASSPPLGNTEAFF
TRBV5-1	medium-sized	TRBD1	TRBJ1-1	TGCGCCAGCAGCAAAAGACAGGGGGCGAGCTCTGAAGCTTTCTTT	CASSKRQGASSEAFF